The clone carrying this T cell receptor (beta chain) was seen more than once but under ten times. The data derive from a study of human T cells and chemical hapten exposure. Study background: Read at 6 days, the patch tests placed 0.01% DPC on the upper back. Patients, predominantly female, presented with alopecia areata, totalis or universalis.

As to time point: patch test 1, 2 weeks after DPC sensitization. Indicated treatment: therapeutic diphenylcyclopropenone sensitization with weekly scalp DPC. Sample donors consisted of patients with alopecia, aged 18 to 70 years, who were suitable for DPC. Original processing methods: From around 20,000 to 690,000 TCRs were found per sample, with a median of approximately 96,000. MiXCR, applied by TCRdb to the RACE reads, yields one record per CDR3 protein. The V and J calls follow TCRdb's processing rather than the paper's. The data show 150,000 to 200,000 distinct CDR3 sequences, with more than 14% seen just once and 1.5% to 2% held by the top ten. Germline lookup yields CDR1 LGHDT and CDR2 YNNKEL (reference sequence). The CDR3 contains 14 residues. The V segment lost 2 bases and the J segment 7 bases; nucleotides outside the gene matches: 2.

The V and J genes are TRBV3-1 and TRBJ1-4; TRBD1 agrees at 9 bases. This TCR came from a woman aged 30 to 39 with alopecia areata. Some clones in this sample may be carry-over from other donors' samples. The sample in question was whole blood, obtained in connection with sensitization to the hapten diphenylcyclopropenone (DPC). The CDR3 DNA sequence: TGTGCCAGCAGCCAACAACAGGGGGCTGAAAAACTGTTTTTT. Translation: CASSQQQGAEKLFF. Looking up the rest from reference TRBV3-1 and TRBJ1-4 gives the full variable domain: DTAVSQTPKYLVTQMGNDKSIKCEQNLGHDTMYWYKQDSKKFLKIMFSYNNKELIINETVPNRFSPKSPDKAHLNLHINSLELGDSAVYFCASSQQQGAEKLFFGSGTQLSVL.